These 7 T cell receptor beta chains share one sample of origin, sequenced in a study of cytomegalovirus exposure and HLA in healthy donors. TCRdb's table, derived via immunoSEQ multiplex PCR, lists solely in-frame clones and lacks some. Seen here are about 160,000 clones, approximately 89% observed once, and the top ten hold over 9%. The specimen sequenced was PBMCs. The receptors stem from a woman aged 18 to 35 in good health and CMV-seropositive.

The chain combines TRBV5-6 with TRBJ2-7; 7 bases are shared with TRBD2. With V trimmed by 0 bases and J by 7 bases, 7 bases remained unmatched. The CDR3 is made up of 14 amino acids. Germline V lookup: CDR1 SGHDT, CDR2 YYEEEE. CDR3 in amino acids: CASSLGGSQGEQYF. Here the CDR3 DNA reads TGTGCCAGCAGCTTGGGCGGGAGTCAAGGTGAGCAGTACTTC.

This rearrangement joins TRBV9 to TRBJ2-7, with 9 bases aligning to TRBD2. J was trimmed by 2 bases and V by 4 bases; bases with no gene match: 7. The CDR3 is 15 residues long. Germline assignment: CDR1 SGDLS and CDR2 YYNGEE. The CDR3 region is CASSLTTSGPYEQYF. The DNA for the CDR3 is TGTGCCAGCAGCCTTACGACTAGCGGCCCCTACGAGCAGTACTTC.

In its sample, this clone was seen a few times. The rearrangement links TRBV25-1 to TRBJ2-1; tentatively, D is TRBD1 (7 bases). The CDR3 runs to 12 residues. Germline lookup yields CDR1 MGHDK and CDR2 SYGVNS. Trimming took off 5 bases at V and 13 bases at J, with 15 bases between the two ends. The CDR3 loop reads CASSFTGEDQFF. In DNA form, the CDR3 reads TGTGCCAGCAGTTTCACAGGGGAGGATCAGTTCTTC.

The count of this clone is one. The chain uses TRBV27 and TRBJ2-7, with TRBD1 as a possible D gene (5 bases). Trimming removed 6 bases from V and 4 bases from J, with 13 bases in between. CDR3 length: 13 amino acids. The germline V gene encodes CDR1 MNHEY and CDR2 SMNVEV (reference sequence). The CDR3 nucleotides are TGTGCCAGCAGCCCCCTGACAGATTACGAGCAGTACTTC. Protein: CASSPLTDYEQYF.

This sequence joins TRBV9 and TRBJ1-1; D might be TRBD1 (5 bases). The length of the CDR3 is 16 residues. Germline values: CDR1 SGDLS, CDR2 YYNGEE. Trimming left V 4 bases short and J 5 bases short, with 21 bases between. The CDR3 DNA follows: TGTGCCAGCAGCTCGAAGACTCGGGGGGGTAGGACTGAAGCTTTCTTT. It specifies CASSSKTRGGRTEAFF.

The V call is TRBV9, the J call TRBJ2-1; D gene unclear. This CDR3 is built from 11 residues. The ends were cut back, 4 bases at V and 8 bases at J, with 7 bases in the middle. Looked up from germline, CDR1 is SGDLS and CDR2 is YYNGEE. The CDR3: CASSTLYEQFF. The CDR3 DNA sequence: TGTGCCAGCAGCACCCTATATGAGCAGTTCTTC.

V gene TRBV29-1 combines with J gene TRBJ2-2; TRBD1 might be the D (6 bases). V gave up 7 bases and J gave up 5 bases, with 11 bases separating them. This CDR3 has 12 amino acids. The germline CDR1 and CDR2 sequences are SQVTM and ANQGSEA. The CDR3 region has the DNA TGCAGCGGTCGCAGGGGTACCGGGGAGCTGTTTTTT. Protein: CSGRRGTGELFF.